These 26 T cell receptor beta chains share one sample of origin, sequenced in a study of shared clonotypes between healthy human individuals. This table comes from immunoSEQ multiplex PCR, and its TCRdb copy is limited to in-frame clones, with some not included. This sample has 550,000 to 800,000 clones; about 90% occur once, and the top ten carry 30% to 40%. Sample: memory CD8+ T cells from PBMCs. Subset specified: CD45RO+ cells pooled with CCR7-negative TemRA cells. These receptors were taken from a man younger than 35 in good health. Some clones in this sample may be carry-over from other donors' samples.

The chain recombines TRBV19 with TRBJ2-1, with 9 bases matching TRBD2. Germline V gives CDR1 LNHDA, CDR2 SQIVND (reference sequence). Losses at the gene ends were 1 base for V and 6 bases for J; bases not matched to a gene: 7. This CDR3 contains 16 residues. The CDR3 DNA follows: TGTGCCAGTAGTATAGTCTGGCGGGAGGGCCTCAATGAGCAGTTCTTC. Translating it yields CASSIVWREGLNEQFF.

This chain links TRBV25-1 with TRBJ2-2; 8 bases fit TRBD1. The germline CDR1 and CDR2 sequences are MGHDK and SYGVNS. Trimming cost V 6 bases and J 2 bases; bases outside gene matches: 8. There are 16 residues in the CDR3. The chain's CDR3 is CASSPPDRGNTGELFF. Written as DNA, the CDR3 is TGTGCCAGCAGCCCACCTGACAGGGGTAACACCGGGGAGCTGTTTTTT.

The chain has TRBV11-2 and TRBJ2-1; 10 nucleotides align to TRBD2. Germline CDR1 and CDR2: SGHAT and FQNNGV. The CDR3 runs to 16 residues. The V and J ends lost 5 bases and 5 bases, in that order; junction bases with no gene match: 9. The CDR3 coding sequence is TGTGCCAGCAGCAAAGGTCGGACTAGCGGAGACAATGAGCAGTTCTTC. This encodes CASSKGRTSGDNEQFF.

V is TRBV9 and J is TRBJ2-1, with D tentatively TRBD2 (6 bases). The V and J ends lost 2 bases and 5 bases respectively, with 17 bases between them. This CDR3 region has 16 residues. The germline V gene encodes CDR1 SGDLS and CDR2 YYNGEE. This CDR3 reads CASSVEKRVTNNEQFF. The CDR3 nucleotides read TGTGCCAGCAGCGTTGAGAAGCGGGTTACGAACAATGAGCAGTTCTTC.

This clone has just a few counts. This sequence joins TRBV27 and TRBJ1-5; D perhaps matches TRBD1 (6 bases). This CDR3 contains 14 residues. V lost 4 bases and J 3 bases, leaving 10 bases between the germline ends. Germline V CDR1 and CDR2: MNHEY, SMNVEV (reference sequence). The CDR3 DNA reads TGTGCCAGCAGTTCGTGGACAGCCAATCAGCCCCAGCATTTT. Amino acids: CASSSWTANQPQHF.

CDR3 residues: CASSQGPPGGRETQYF. DNA of the CDR3: TGTGCCAGCAGCCAAGGGCCGCCGGGGGGCAGGGAGACCCAGTACTTC. The chain joins TRBV4-2 to TRBJ2-5; possibly TRBD2 for D (7 bases). V was trimmed by 1 base and J by 5 bases, leaving 17 bases between them. This CDR3 has 16 residues. Germline V gene data show CDR1 as LGHNA and CDR2 as YNFKEQ.

V gene TRBV28 combines with J gene TRBJ1-2; D is possibly TRBD1 (5 bases). The CDR3 consists of 16 residues. The V gene lost 6 bases and the J gene lost 4 bases, with 21 bases spanning the gap. Germline loops: CDR1 MDHEN, CDR2 SYDVKM. The CDR3 DNA reads as TGTGCCAGCAGCCCACCGGGACTAAGGATGACCTATGGCTACACCTTC. This translates into CASSPPGLRMTYGYTF.

V gene TRBV27 combines with J gene TRBJ2-1; 7 positions agree with TRBD2. The CDR3 contains 15 residues. Germline-derived CDR1 and CDR2 are MNHEY and SMNVEV (reference sequence). The ends lost 2 bases at V and 7 bases at J; junction bases unmatched: 8. CDR3 in amino acids: CASSLVREHPNEQFF. For the CDR3, the DNA is TGTGCCAGCAGTTTAGTGCGGGAGCATCCTAATGAGCAGTTCTTC.

V is TRBV29-1 and J is TRBJ2-7; 9 bases align to TRBD1. V shed 6 bases and J 3 bases; nucleotides not matched to a gene: 6. Germline V lookup: CDR1 SQVTM, CDR2 ANQGSEA. This CDR3 has 13 amino acids. The DNA of the CDR3 is TGCAGCGTGCTGTGGACAGGGGACTACGAGCAGTACTTC. Residues: CSVLWTGDYEQYF.

The chain combines TRBV27 with TRBJ2-7, with TRBD1 as a possible D gene (5 bases). V lost 2 bases and J 2 bases, leaving 16 bases between the germline ends. This CDR3 contains 16 residues. Germline V lookup: CDR1 MNHEY, CDR2 SMNVEV (reference sequence). The CDR3 region has the DNA TGTGCCAGCAGTTTAACCCTAGGCAGGGCGACCTACGAGCAGTACTTC. This gives the protein CASSLTLGRATYEQYF.

This rearrangement joins TRBV7-9 to TRBJ1-5; 9 bases map to TRBD1. The ends lost 4 bases at V and 6 bases at J; junction bases unmatched: 7. The germline V gene has CDR1 SEHNR and CDR2 FQNEAQ (reference sequence). This CDR3 region has 15 residues. CDR3 DNA: TGTGCCAGCAGCTCCGAGGGACAGGGAGGTCAGCCCCAGCATTTT. It specifies CASSSEGQGGQPQHF.

The V gene is TRBV12-5, the J gene TRBJ2-5; 8 bases align to TRBD1. Trimming at V came to 6 bases and at J to 0 bases, leaving 6 bases not matched to a gene. The CDR3 is 15 amino acids. From germline, CDR1 is LGHNT and CDR2 FRNRAP. CDR3 DNA sequence: TGTGCTAGTGGCCCATCGGACAGGGACCAAGAGACCCAGTACTTC. Its translation: CASGPSDRDQETQYF. The full variable domain, with the rest looked up from reference TRBV12-5 and TRBJ2-5, is DARVTQTPRHKVTEMGQEVTMRCQPILGHNTVFWYRQTMMQGLELLAYFRNRAPLDDSGMPKDRFSAEMPDATLATLKIQPSEPRDSAVYFCASGPSDRDQETQYFGPGTRLLVL.

V usage is TRBV2 and J usage is TRBJ1-2; TRBD1 matches 9 bases. Germline loops: CDR1 SNHLY, CDR2 FYNNEI. The V and J ends lost 2 bases and 4 bases, in that order; junction bases with no gene match: 8. The CDR3 loop spans 16 amino acids. The DNA for the CDR3 is TGTGCCAGCAGTGAATACACAGGGGGCAATCCCTATGGCTACACCTTC. Its translation: CASSEYTGGNPYGYTF.

To note about this clone: It is likely a read error, because the conserved phenylalanine at the end of the CDR3 is missing. The DNA is left out, because the CDR3 cannot be placed on it with certainty; the CDR3 is given as TCRdb lists it. The rearrangement uses TRBV5-3 and TRBJ1-1; TRBD1 was called by the table and not checked on the DNA. TRBV5-3 is an open reading frame, and its role is uncertain. Inclusive of both ends, the CDR3 amounts to 9 amino acids. CDR3 region: CARTVRGGD.

With respect to this clone: Distinct nucleotide sequences in the sample also encode this CDR3. V and J are TRBV7-9 and TRBJ2-7; TRBD1 matches 7 bases. V lost 5 bases, J lost 3 bases, and 4 bases stayed unmatched. Per germline, CDR1 SEHNR and CDR2 FQNEAQ (reference sequence). CDR3 length: 13 amino acids. The CDR3 loop is CASSPRQGYEQYF. CDR3 DNA sequence: TGTGCCAGCAGCCCCCGACAGGGCTACGAGCAGTACTTC. The variable domain in full, completed from reference TRBV7-9 and TRBJ2-7, reads DTGVSQNPRHKITKRGQNVTFRCDPISEHNRLYWYRQTLGQGPEFLTYFQNEAQLEKSRLLSDRFSAERPKGSFSTLEIQRTEQGDSAMYLCASSPRQGYEQYFGPGTRLTVT.

The CDR3 sequence: CASGVDLTGNYGYTF. Written as DNA, the CDR3 is TGCGCCAGTGGGGTTGACCTGACGGGGAACTATGGCTACACCTTC. This rearrangement joins TRBV5-1 to TRBJ1-2; no reliable D call. The germline V and J ends were trimmed by 8 bases and 2 bases, with 19 bases remaining between them. The germline V gene has CDR1 SGHRS and CDR2 YFSETQ. This CDR3 contains 15 residues.

Comments on this clone: This sample also contains other DNA sequences that code for the same CDR3. The V call is TRBV19, the J call TRBJ2-7; the match to TRBD2 covers 7 bases. CDR3 length: 14 residues. Germline-derived CDR1 and CDR2 are LNHDA and SQIVND (reference sequence). Trimming removed 1 base from V and 2 bases from J; junction bases left unmatched: 2. The CDR3 DNA sequence: TGTGCCAGTAGTATAGGTCGGGGGGCCTACGAGCAGTACTTC. This gives the protein CASSIGRGAYEQYF.

This chain connects TRBV27 to TRBJ2-4; D unclear. Germline V gene data show CDR1 as MNHEY and CDR2 as SMNVEV (reference sequence). The CDR3 has 15 residues. V shed 6 bases and J shed 5 bases, with 17 bases lying between them. CDR3 protein: CASRQGFSQENIQYF. The CDR3 DNA sequence: TGTGCCAGCAGGCAAGGGTTTTCGCAGGAAAACATTCAGTACTTC.

This chain uses TRBV27 with TRBJ2-7; 7 bases line up with TRBD2. The ends lost 4 bases at V and 7 bases at J; junction bases unmatched: 7. Germline V CDR1 and CDR2: MNHEY, SMNVEV (reference sequence). This CDR3 region has 13 residues. CDR3 sequence (DNA): TGTGCCAGCAGTTCCCGGACTAGAAGTGAGCAGTACTTC. Amino acid sequence: CASSSRTRSEQYF.

V gene TRBV9 combines with J gene TRBJ2-7; maybe TRBD1 (5 bases). The V and J ends lost 0 bases and 0 bases respectively, with 7 bases between them. Germline V gives CDR1 SGDLS, CDR2 YYNGEE. CDR3 length: 14 residues. CDR3 loop: CASSVARVSYEQYF. The CDR3 DNA reads TGTGCCAGCAGCGTAGCCAGGGTCTCCTACGAGCAGTACTTC.

This chain uses TRBV30 with TRBJ2-1; TRBD1 might be the D (5 bases). This CDR3 has 15 residues. CDR1 is GTSNPN and CDR2 is SVGIG in the germline V gene (reference sequence). Trimming shortened V by 0 bases and J by 0 bases, and 9 bases separated the two germline ends. DNA for the CDR3: TGTGCCTGGAGTGTGGTGGGGCTCTCCTACAATGAGCAGTTCTTC. Translated, it gives CAWSVVGLSYNEQFF.

V is TRBV18 and J is TRBJ2-7, with TRBD2 identical over 14 bases. The CDR3 runs 17 residues. The V gene's germline CDR1 is KGHSH and CDR2 LQKENI. The ends lost 4 bases at V and 5 bases at J; junction bases unmatched: 10. CDR3 sequence (DNA): TGTGCCAGCTCACTCGGGACTAGCGGGAGAGTCGTCCACGAGCAGTACTTC. Translating gives CASSLGTSGRVVHEQYF.

On this clone itself: The identical CDR3 is also encoded by other nucleotide sequences in the sample. The chain employs TRBV29-1 and TRBJ1-1; TRBD1 matches 7 bases. V lost 4 bases to trimming and J lost 0 bases; unmatched junction nucleotides: 2. CDR1 SQVTM and CDR2 ANQGSEA come from the germline V gene. The CDR3 totals 13 residues. The CDR3 loop reads CSVATGMNTEAFF. CDR3 in DNA: TGCAGCGTTGCGACAGGGATGAACACTGAAGCTTTCTTT.

In this sample, this clone turned up once. This sequence joins TRBV5-4 and TRBJ2-3, with D perhaps matching TRBD2 (7 bases). Deletions cut 4 bases from V and 0 bases from J, with 15 bases between. Germline lookup yields CDR1 SGHNT and CDR2 YYREEE (reference sequence). The length of the CDR3 is 16 residues. This CDR3 is CASSPAEGGSTDTQYF. In nucleotides, the CDR3 is TGTGCCAGCAGCCCCGCGGAGGGGGGGAGCACAGATACGCAGTATTTT.

The rearrangement links TRBV27 to TRBJ1-2; a weak D match, TRBD1 (5 bases). The CDR3 loop spans 17 amino acids. V gave up 2 bases and J gave up 5 bases, with 21 bases separating them. Germline CDR1 is MNHEY and CDR2 is SMNVEV (reference sequence). Written as DNA, the CDR3 is TGTGCCAGCAGTTTACTTGCAGGGCACACCCTTCGATATGGCTACACCTTC. This gives the protein CASSLLAGHTLRYGYTF.

The chain joins TRBV5-1 to TRBJ1-5, with no clear D. The V end was cut by 0 bases, the J end by 6 bases, with 10 bases between. In germline, CDR1 is SGHRS, CDR2 YFSETQ. The length of the CDR3 is 14 residues. This CDR3 is CASSLEAGSQPQHF. In DNA form, the CDR3 reads TGCGCCAGCAGCTTGGAGGCAGGATCTCAGCCCCAGCATTTT.